This TCR beta chain was retrieved from a study of T-cell reconstitution after alpha-beta-depleted transplantation in children. Molecular barcoding with unique molecular identifiers was used for the TCRbeta library. TCRdb re-analysed the PCR reads in MiXCR, keeping a single row per CDR3 protein. The repertoire holds about 690,000 distinct CDR3 sequences, with around a sixth as singletons. Notes on this clonotype: A read error may produce the germline difference seen at one junction end.

This CDR3 has 13 amino acids. Per germline, CDR1 SQVTM and CDR2 ANQGSEA. The sequences come from PBMCs from the stem cell graft donor, collected from the stem cell graft. The sequence was collected from a human donor who donated a stem cell graft to a child with acute myeloid leukemia. The V and J genes are TRBV29-1 and TRBJ1-1; D ambiguous. The CDR3 loop reads CSVVRPDYTEAFF. The CDR3 DNA sequence: TGCAGCGTTGTGAGGCCGGACTACACAGAAGCTTTCTTT.